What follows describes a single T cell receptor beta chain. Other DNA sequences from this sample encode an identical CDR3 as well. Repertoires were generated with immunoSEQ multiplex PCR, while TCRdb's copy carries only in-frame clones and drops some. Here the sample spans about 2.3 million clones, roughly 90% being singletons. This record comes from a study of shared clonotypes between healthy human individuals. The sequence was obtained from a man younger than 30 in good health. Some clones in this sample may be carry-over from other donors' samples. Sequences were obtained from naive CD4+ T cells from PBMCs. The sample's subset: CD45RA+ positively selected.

This CDR3 reads CASSVGTSAYNEQFF. CDR3 bases: TGTGCCAGCAGCGTAGGTACTAGCGCCTACAATGAGCAGTTCTTC. This rearrangement joins TRBV9 to TRBJ2-1; TRBD2 aligns across 7 bases. Germline loops: CDR1 SGDLS, CDR2 YYNGEE. The CDR3 is 15 amino acids. Germline trimming cut 0 bases from V and 2 bases from J; bases unmatched to any gene: 2.